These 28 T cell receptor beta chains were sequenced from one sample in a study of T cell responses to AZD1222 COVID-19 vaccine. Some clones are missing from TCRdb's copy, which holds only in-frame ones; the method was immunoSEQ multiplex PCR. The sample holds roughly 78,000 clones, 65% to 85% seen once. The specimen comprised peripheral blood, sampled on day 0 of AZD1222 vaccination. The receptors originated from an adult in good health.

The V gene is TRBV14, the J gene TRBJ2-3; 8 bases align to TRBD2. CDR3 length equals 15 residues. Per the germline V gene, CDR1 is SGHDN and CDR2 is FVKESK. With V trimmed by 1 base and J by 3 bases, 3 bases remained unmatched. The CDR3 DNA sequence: TGTGCCAGCAGCCAAGGCGGGAGGTATACAGATACGCAGTATTTT. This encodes CASSQGGRYTDTQYF.

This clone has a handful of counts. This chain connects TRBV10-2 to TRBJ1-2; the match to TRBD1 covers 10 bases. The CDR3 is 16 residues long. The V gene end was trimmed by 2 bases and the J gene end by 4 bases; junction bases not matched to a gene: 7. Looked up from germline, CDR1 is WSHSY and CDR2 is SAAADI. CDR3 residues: CASSEGRDRGTYGYTF. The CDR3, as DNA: TGCGCCAGCAGTGAGGGTCGGGACAGGGGAACCTATGGCTACACCTTC.

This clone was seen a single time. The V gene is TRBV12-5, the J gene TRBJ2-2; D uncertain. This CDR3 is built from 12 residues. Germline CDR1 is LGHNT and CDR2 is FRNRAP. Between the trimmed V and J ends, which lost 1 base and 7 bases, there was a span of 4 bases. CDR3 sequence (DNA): TGTGCTAGTGGTTTGGACTACGGGGAGCTGTTTTTT. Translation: CASGLDYGELFF.

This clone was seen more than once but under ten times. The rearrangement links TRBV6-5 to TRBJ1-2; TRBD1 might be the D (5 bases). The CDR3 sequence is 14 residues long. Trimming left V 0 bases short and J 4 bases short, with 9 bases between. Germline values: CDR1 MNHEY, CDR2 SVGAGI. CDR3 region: CASSYSTQVYGYTF. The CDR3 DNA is TGTGCCAGCAGTTACTCAACACAGGTCTATGGCTACACCTTC.

For the CDR3, the DNA is TGTGCCAGCAGCCAAGCCTCCGCTAGGCAGGGTGTTACTGAAGCTTTCTTT. Its protein product is CASSQASARQGVTEAFF. This chain connects TRBV4-2 to TRBJ1-1, with D possibly matching TRBD1 (5 bases). Deletions cut 1 base from V and 5 bases from J, with 20 bases between. The CDR3 is 17 residues long. Germline loops: CDR1 LGHNA, CDR2 YNFKEQ.

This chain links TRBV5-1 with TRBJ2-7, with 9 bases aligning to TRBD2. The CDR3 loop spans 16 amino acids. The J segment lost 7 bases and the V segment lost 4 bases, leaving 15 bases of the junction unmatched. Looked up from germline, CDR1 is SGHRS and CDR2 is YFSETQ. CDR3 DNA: TGCGCCAGCAGCCACGGCCGCGCGGGAGGGGCGCCTGAGCAGTACTTC. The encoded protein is CASSHGRAGGAPEQYF.

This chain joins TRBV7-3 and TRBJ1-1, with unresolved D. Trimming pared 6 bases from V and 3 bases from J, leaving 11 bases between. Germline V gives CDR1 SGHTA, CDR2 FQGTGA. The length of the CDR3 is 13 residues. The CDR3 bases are TGTGCCAGCAGTTCGGGTCGGGACACTGAAGCTTTCTTT. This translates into CASSSGRDTEAFF.

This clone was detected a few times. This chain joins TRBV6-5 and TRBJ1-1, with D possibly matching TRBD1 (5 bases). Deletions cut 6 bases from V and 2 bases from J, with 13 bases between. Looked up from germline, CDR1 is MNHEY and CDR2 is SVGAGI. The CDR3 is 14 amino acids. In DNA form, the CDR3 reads TGTGCCAGCAGGGAGAGGAGGGGAAACACTGAAGCTTTCTTT. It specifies CASRERRGNTEAFF.

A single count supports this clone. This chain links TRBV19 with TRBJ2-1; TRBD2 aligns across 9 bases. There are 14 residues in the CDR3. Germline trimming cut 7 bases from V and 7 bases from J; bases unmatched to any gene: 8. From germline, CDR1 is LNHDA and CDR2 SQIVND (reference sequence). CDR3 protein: CASTPGLAWNEQFF. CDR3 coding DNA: TGTGCCAGTACCCCCGGACTAGCGTGGAATGAGCAGTTCTTC.

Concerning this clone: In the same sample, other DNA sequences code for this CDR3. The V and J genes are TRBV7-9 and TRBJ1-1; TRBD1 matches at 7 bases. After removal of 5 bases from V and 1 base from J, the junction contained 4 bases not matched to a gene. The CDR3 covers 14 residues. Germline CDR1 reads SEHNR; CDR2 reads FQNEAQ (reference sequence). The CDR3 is CASSPNRGNTEAFF. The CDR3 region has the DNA TGTGCCAGCAGCCCGAACAGGGGGAACACTGAAGCTTTCTTT.

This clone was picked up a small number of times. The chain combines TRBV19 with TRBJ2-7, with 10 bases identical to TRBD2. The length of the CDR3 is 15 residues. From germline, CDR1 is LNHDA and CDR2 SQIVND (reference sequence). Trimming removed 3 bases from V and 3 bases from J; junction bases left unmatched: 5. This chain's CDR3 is CASSIASGGLYEQYF. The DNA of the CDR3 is TGTGCCAGTAGTATCGCTAGCGGGGGACTCTACGAGCAGTACTTC.

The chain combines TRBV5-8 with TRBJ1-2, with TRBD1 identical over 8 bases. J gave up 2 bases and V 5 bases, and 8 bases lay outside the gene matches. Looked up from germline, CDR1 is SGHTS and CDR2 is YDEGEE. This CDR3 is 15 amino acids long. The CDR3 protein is CASRPTGGINYGYTF. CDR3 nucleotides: TGTGCCAGCAGACCCACAGGGGGGATAAACTATGGCTACACCTTC.

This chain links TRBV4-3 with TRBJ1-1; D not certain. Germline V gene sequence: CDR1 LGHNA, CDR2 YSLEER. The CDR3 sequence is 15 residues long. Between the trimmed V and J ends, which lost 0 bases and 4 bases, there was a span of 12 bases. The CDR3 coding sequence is TGCGCCAGCAGCCAAGAAGTATTGGTCACCACTGAAGCTTTCTTT. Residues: CASSQEVLVTTEAFF.

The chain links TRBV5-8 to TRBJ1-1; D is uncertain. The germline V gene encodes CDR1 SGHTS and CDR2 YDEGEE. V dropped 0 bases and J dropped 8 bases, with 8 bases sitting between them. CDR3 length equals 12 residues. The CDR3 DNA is TGTGCCAGCAGCTTGGTCAGAATGGAAGCTTTCTTT. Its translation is CASSLVRMEAFF.

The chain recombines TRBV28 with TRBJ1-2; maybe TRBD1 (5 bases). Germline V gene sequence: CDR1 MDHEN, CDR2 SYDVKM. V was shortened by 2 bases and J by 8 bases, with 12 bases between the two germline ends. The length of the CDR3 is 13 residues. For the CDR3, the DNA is TGTGCCAGCAGTTTAACGACAGTGGGGGGCTACACCTTC. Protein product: CASSLTTVGGYTF.

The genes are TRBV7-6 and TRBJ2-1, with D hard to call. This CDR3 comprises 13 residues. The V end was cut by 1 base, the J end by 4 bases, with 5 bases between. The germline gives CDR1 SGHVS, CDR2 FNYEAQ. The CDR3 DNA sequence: TGTGCCAGCAGCTTAGAACTGTACAATGAGCAGTTCTTC. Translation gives CASSLELYNEQFF. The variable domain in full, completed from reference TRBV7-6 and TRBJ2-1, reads GAGVSQSPRYKVTKRGQDVALRCDPISGHVSLYWYRQALGQGPEFLTYFNYEAQQDKSGLPNDRFSAERPEGSISTLTIQRTEQRDSAMYRCASSLELYNEQFFGPGTRLTVL.

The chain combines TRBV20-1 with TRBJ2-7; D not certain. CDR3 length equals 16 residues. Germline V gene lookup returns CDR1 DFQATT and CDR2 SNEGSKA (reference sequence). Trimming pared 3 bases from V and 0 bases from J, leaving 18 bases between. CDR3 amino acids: CSASQIRFGSSYEQYF. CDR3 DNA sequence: TGCAGTGCTAGTCAGATCCGGTTCGGCAGCTCCTACGAGCAGTACTTC.

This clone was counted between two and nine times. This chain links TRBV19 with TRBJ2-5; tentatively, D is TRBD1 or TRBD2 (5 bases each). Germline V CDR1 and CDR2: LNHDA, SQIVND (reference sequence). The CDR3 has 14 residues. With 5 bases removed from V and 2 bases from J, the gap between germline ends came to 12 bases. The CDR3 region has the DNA TGTGCCAGTAGTCGGGGACCCTCACAAGAGACCCAGTACTTC. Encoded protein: CASSRGPSQETQYF.

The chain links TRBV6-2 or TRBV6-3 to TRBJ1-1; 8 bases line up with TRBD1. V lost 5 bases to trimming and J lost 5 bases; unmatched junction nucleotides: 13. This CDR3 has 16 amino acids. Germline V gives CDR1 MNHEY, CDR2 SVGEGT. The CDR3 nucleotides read TGTGCCAGCAGTGACCCCGGACAGGGAGTCGGGACTGAAGCTTTCTTT. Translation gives CASSDPGQGVGTEAFF.

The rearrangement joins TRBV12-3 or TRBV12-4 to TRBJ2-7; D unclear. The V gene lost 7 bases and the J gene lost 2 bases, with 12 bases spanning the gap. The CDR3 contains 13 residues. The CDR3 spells CASTPTATYEQYF. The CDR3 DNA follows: TGTGCCAGCACCCCGACGGCGACCTACGAGCAGTACTTC.

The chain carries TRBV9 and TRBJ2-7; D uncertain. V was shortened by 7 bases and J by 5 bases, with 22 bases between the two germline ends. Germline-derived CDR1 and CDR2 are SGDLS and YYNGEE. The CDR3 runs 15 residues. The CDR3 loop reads CASSRTSAPGNEQYF. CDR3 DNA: TGTGCCAGCTCGCGTACCTCGGCACCTGGCAACGAGCAGTACTTC.

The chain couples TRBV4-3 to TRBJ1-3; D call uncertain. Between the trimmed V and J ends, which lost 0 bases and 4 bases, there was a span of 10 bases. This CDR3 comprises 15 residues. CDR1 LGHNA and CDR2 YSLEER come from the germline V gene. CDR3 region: CASSQDGVEGNTIYF. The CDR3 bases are TGCGCCAGCAGCCAAGATGGGGTGGAAGGAAACACCATATATTTT.

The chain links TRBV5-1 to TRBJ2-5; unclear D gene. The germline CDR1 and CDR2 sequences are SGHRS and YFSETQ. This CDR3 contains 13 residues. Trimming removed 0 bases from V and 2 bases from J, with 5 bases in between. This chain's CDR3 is CASSLGGQETQYF. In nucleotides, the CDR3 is TGCGCCAGCAGCTTGGGTGGTCAAGAGACCCAGTACTTC.

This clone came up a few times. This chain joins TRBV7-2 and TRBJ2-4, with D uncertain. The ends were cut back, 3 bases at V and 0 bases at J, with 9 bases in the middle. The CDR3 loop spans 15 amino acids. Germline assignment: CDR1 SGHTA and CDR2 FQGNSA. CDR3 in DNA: TGTGCCAGCAGCTTGGACGGTTTAGCCAAAAACATTCAGTACTTC. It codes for CASSLDGLAKNIQYF.

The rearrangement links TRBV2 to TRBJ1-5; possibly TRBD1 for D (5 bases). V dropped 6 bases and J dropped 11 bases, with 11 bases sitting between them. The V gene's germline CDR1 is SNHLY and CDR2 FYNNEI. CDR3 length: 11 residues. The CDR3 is CASSQGLAQHF. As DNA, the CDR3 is TGTGCCAGCAGCCAGGGTTTGGCCCAGCATTTT.

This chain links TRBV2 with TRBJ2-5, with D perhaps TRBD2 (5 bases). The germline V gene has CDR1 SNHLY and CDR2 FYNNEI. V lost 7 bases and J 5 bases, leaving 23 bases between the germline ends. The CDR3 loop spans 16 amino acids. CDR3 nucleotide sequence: TGTGCCAGCAACCTCATGGGGAGCACCGGCCGGGAGACCCAGTACTTC. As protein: CASNLMGSTGRETQYF.

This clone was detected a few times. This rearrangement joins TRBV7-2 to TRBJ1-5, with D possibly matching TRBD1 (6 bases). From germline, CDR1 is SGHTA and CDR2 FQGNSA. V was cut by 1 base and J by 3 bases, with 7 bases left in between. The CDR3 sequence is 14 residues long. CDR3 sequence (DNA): TGTGCCAGCAGCTTAGGGGGGCCCAATCAGCCCCAGCATTTT. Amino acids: CASSLGGPNQPQHF.

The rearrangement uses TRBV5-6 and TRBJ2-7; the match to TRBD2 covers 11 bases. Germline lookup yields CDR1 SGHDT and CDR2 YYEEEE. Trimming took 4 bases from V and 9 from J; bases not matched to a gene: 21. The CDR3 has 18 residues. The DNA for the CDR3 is TGTGCCAGCAGCCGACAGACCCTCTTACTAGCGGGGGAGGAGGCGCAGTACTTC. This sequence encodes CASSRQTLLLAGEEAQYF.